Listed below are T cell receptor beta chains from one sample, sequenced in a study of lymphopenia after photon versus proton radiotherapy. Libraries were prepared by immunoSEQ multiplex PCR; TCRdb keeps only in-frame clonotypes and omits some of them. The sample contains about 83,000 clones, around 88% of which appear only once. Sequenced material: peripheral blood, taken from a patient treated with proton-based radiotherapy. These receptors came from a man between 60 and 75 years old with pancreatic cancer. The CDR3 runs from the conserved cysteine through the conserved F or W. The D gene is left open where the match is weak. Size tells how often a clone was seen (once, few, many) or the class of an expanded clone, and some rows leave it out.

v_gene,len,d_gene,abundance,j_gene,CDR3aa,CDR3nt
TRBV7-6,15,TRBD1,medium-sized,TRBJ2-7,CASSSTATGVGEQYF,TGTGCCAGCAGCTCCACCGCGACAGGGGTTGGAGAGCAGTACTTC
TRBV6-1,15,TRBD1,-,TRBJ1-5,CASSAGTGSRKPQHF,TGTGCCAGCAGCGCCGGGACAGGGTCGAGAAAGCCCCAGCATTTT
TRBV2,15,TRBD1,-,TRBJ1-1,CASSELMAGGTEAFF,TGTGCCAGCAGTGAGTTGATGGCAGGGGGCACTGAAGCTTTCTTT
TRBV29-1,14,TRBD1,-,TRBJ2-5,CSVIQGAGGETQYF,TGCAGCGTCATACAGGGGGCAGGAGGAGAGACCCAGTACTTC
TRBV5-5,15,-,-,TRBJ1-4,CASSLVTGPNEKLFF,TGTGCCAGCAGCTTGGTTACTGGGCCGAATGAAAAACTGTTTTTT
TRBV28,16,TRBD1,-,TRBJ1-6,CASSYNKVDRGRLLHF,TGTGCCAGCAGTTATAATAAAGTGGACAGGGGGCGCCTCCTCCACTTT
TRBV5-1,17,-,-,TRBJ2-1,CASRRSGPTDGYNEQFF,TGCGCCAGCAGAAGGAGTGGGCCGACGGATGGTTACAATGAGCAGTTCTTC
TRBV6-6,12,TRBD2,-,TRBJ2-7,CAISGSGYEQYF,TGTGCCATTAGCGGGAGTGGGTACGAGCAGTACTTC
TRBV5-1,17,-,-,TRBJ2-3,CASSLLWTPSRGDTQYF,TGCGCCAGCAGCCTACTGTGGACGCCGAGCCGAGGGGATACGCAGTATTTT
TRBV14,15,-,-,TRBJ1-1,CASSQHLGVNTEAFF,TGTGCCAGCAGCCAACACTTGGGCGTGAACACTGAAGCTTTCTTT
TRBV27,14,TRBD1,-,TRBJ1-1,CASSYRQGGTEAFF,TGTGCCAGCAGTTACAGACAGGGGGGGACTGAAGCTTTCTTT
TRBV12-2,14,-,-,TRBJ2-7,CASRFKLENREQYF,TGTGCAAGTCGCTTTAAACTAGAAAATCGCGAGCAGTACTTC
TRBV9,8,-,-,TRBJ2-1,CASSPEVF,TGTGCCAGCAGCCCTGAGGTCTTC
TRBV18,14,-,-,TRBJ2-3,CASSPGGVTGTQYF,TGTGCCAGCTCACCAGGGGGAGTTACGGGTACGCAGTATTTT
TRBV11-2,15,TRBD1,-,TRBJ1-3,CASSSLRDSGNTIYF,TGTGCCAGCAGCTCCCTCCGGGACAGCGGAAACACCATATATTTT
TRBV5-1,13,-,-,TRBJ2-1,CASSTLQGGEQFF,TGCGCCAGCAGCACCTTACAGGGCGGCGAGCAGTTCTTC
TRBV20-1,11,-,-,TRBJ2-3,CSARGGDTQYF,TGCAGTGCTAGAGGTGGAGATACGCAGTATTTT
TRBV25-1,14,TRBD2,once,TRBJ2-1,CASTHGSGSSEQFF,TGTGCCAGCACCCATGGGAGCGGGAGTAGTGAGCAGTTCTTC
TRBV20-1,11,-,-,TRBJ1-4,CSASKGEKLFF,TGCAGTGCTAGCAAGGGGGAAAAACTGTTTTTT
TRBV18,13,-,-,TRBJ2-2,CASSPPSSRELFF,TGTGCCAGCTCACCACCGTCATCCAGGGAGCTGTTTTTT
TRBV28,15,-,few,TRBJ2-7,CASNGEALQGYEQYF,TGTGCCAGCAACGGGGAAGCGCTCCAAGGCTACGAGCAGTACTTC
TRBV2,12,-,-,TRBJ1-4,CARQATNEKLFF,TGTGCCAGACAGGCCACTAATGAAAAACTGTTTTTT
TRBV7-8,13,-,-,TRBJ1-5,CASSLRAGQPQHF,TGTGCCAGCAGCTTACGTGCGGGTCAGCCCCAGCATTTT
TRBV9,15,-,-,TRBJ2-3,CASSYSPGRTDTQYF,TGTGCCAGCAGCTATTCCCCAGGGCGCACAGATACGCAGTATTTT
TRBV15,14,-,-,TRBJ2-1,CATSATRSGDEQFF,TGTGCCACCAGCGCAACCCGGAGTGGCGATGAGCAGTTCTTC
TRBV6-5,13,-,-,TRBJ1-1,CASARQRNTEAFF,TGTGCCAGCGCTCGACAGAGGAACACTGAAGCTTTCTTT
TRBV5-1,14,-,-,TRBJ1-4,CASSTEGTNEKLFF,TGCGCCAGCAGCACAGAAGGGACTAATGAAAAACTGTTTTTT
TRBV7-9,13,-,-,TRBJ2-7,CASRHPLGYEQYF,TGTGCCAGCAGGCATCCTCTGGGCTACGAGCAGTACTTC
TRBV28,14,-,-,TRBJ2-4,CASIESAGKNIQYF,TGTGCCAGCATAGAAAGTGCAGGGAAAAACATTCAGTACTTC
TRBV18,17,TRBD1,-,TRBJ2-1,CASSPPSPGQGAHEQFF,TGTGCCAGCTCGCCCCCTTCACCGGGACAGGGGGCTCATGAGCAGTTCTTC
TRBV7-6,15,TRBD1,-,TRBJ2-1,CASSEGGTGGDEQFF,TGTGCCAGCAGCGAGGGGGGGACAGGGGGCGATGAGCAGTTCTTC